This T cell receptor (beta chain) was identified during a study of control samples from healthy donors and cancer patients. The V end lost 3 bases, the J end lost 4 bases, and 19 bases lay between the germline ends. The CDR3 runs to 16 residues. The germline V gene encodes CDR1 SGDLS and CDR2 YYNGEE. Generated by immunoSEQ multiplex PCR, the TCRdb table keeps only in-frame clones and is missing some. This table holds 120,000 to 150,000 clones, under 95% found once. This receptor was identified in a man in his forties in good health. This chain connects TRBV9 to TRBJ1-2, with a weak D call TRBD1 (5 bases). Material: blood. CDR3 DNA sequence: TGTGCCAGCAGCGAATGGGGGGGAGGTCCCGGCTATGGCTACACCTTC. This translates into CASSEWGGGPGYGYTF.